Listed below are T cell receptor beta chains from one sample, sequenced in a study of blood T cell repertoires in COVID-19. Data came from immunoSEQ multiplex PCR; TCRdb stores just in-frame clones and leaves some out. The sample lists approximately 250,000 clones, 85% occurring once. The sample comprised peripheral blood. The receptors were gathered from a man aged 35-49 years with acute or convalescent COVID-19. Both conserved end residues are part of each CDR3. Each record gives: D gene, clone size, J gene, V gene, CDR3 DNA, CDR3 protein. D genes are given only for firm matches. Not every row has a clone size; where given, it reads once, few, many or a size class.

TRBD1	many	TRBJ2-7	TRBV28	TGTGCCAGCAGCCCCTCCGGACAGGGGTCTTCCGAGCAGTACTTC	CASSPSGQGSSEQYF
TRBD1	-	TRBJ1-1	TRBV7-9	TGTGCCAGCAGCAGAACAGGGGGCACTGAAGCTTTCTTT	CASSRTGGTEAFF
TRBD1	once	TRBJ1-2	TRBV9	TGTGCCAGCAGCCCCGGGACAGGGCCGTACGGCTACACCTTC	CASSPGTGPYGYTF
-	-	TRBJ2-5	TRBV12-5	TGTGCTAGTGCGCGGGACAGTTGGACTGAGACCCAGTACTTC	CASARDSWTETQYF
TRBD2	-	TRBJ2-3	TRBV11-2	TGTGCCAGCAGCTTAAGAGCGGGGCTGGCAGATACGCAGTATTTT	CASSLRAGLADTQYF
-	-	TRBJ1-1	TRBV28	TGTGCCAGCAGCTTCGGGACAATGAACACTGAAGCTTTCTTT	CASSFGTMNTEAFF
-	-	TRBJ1-1	TRBV28	TGTGCCAGCCACCAGTACGCCATGAACACTGAAGCTTTCTTT	CASHQYAMNTEAFF
-	-	TRBJ1-1	TRBV18	TGTGCCAGCTCACCATTCGAGAGTAACACTGAAGCTTTCTTT	CASSPFESNTEAFF
TRBD2	-	TRBJ2-2	TRBV2	TGTGCCAGCAGTGCGGCGGGGGGGCAGGCCACCGGGGAGCTGTTTTTT	CASSAAGGQATGELFF
-	-	TRBJ1-2	TRBV24-1	TGTGCCACCAGGCGGAGACCACATGGGTATGGCTACACCTTC	CATRRRPHGYGYTF
TRBD1	-	TRBJ1-1	TRBV5-1	TGCGCCAGCAGCTTGGTTCAGGGGGCGCGGGACACTGAAGCTTTCTTT	CASSLVQGARDTEAFF
-	-	TRBJ1-1	TRBV5-4	TGTGCCAGCAGCTTGACTACAGGGACGACTGAAGCTTTCTTT	CASSLTTGTTEAFF
-	-	TRBJ1-5	TRBV5-1	TGCGCCAGCAGCCTGGACGGTGATGGCAATCAGCCCCAGCATTTT	CASSLDGDGNQPQHF
TRBD1	-	TRBJ1-6	TRBV25-1	TGTGCCAGCAGGAAACAGGGGTGGAATAATTCACCCCTCCACTTT	CASRKQGWNNSPLHF
-	-	TRBJ2-3	TRBV6-5	TGTGCCAGCAGTTCCCCGCGGGATACGCAGTATTTT	CASSSPRDTQYF
TRBD2	-	TRBJ2-3	TRBV7-2	TGTGCCAGCAGGCGGGAGGTAGTTGGGGCAGATACGCAGTATTTT	CASRREVVGADTQYF
-	-	TRBJ1-1	TRBV6-1	TGTGCCAGCAGTGAAGCTGCGGCCTTTCGGAGGGGAAACACTGAAGCTTTCTTT	CASSEAAAFRRGNTEAFF
-	-	TRBJ2-3	TRBV7-8	TGTGCCAGCAGCTTTGGAGGGAGCACAGATACGCAGTATTTT	CASSFGGSTDTQYF
TRBD1	-	TRBJ2-3	TRBV5-6	TGTGCCAGCAGCCAATTAACGCAGGGGGTTAGGGATACGCAGTATTTT	CASSQLTQGVRDTQYF
TRBD1	-	TRBJ1-2	TRBV6-5	TGTGCCAGCAGGGATACAGGGGTTGGCTACACCTTC	CASRDTGVGYTF
-	-	TRBJ1-3	TRBV6-6	TGTGCCAGCAGTTACTCGGGGACAACCTCTGGAAACACCATATATTTT	CASSYSGTTSGNTIYF
-	once	TRBJ2-2	TRBV3-1/TRBV3-2	TGTGCCAGCAGCCAAGCAGGATCTTCCGGGGAGCTGTTTTTT	CASSQAGSSGELFF
TRBD1	once	TRBJ1-2	TRBV6-5	TGTGCCAGCAGTTACGGGACAGAGTATGGCTACACCTTC	CASSYGTEYGYTF
TRBD1	-	TRBJ2-1	TRBV14	TGTGCCAGCAGCCCGAGGGACAGGGCCTTCAATGAGCAGTTCTTC	CASSPRDRAFNEQFF
TRBD2	-	TRBJ2-5	TRBV2	TGTGCCAGCAGTCCAGGACTAGCGGGGGGCGGAGAGACCCAGTACTTC	CASSPGLAGGGETQYF
TRBD1	-	TRBJ1-6	TRBV19	TGTGCCAGTGGCCCAGGGGGTGTGGGCTCACCCCTCCACTTT	CASGPGGVGSPLHF
TRBD1	-	TRBJ2-3	TRBV15	TGTGCCACCAGCAGACCCAGGGGACAGGGTACAGATACGCAGTATTTT	CATSRPRGQGTDTQYF
-	-	TRBJ1-4	TRBV19	TGTGCCAGTAGCTCAGACAGGCGGTCCGAGGAAAAACTGTTTTTT	CASSSDRRSEEKLFF
TRBD1	-	TRBJ1-4	TRBV28	TGTGCCAGCAGTTCCTACAGGGGAATTAAGGAAAAACTGTTTTTT	CASSSYRGIKEKLFF
TRBD1	-	TRBJ1-2	TRBV9	TGTGCCAGCAGCCCCCAAGGGACAGGGAATAACTATGGCTACACCTTC	CASSPQGTGNNYGYTF
-	-	TRBJ1-3	TRBV2	TGTGCCAGCAGTGAAACTGAGGGTTCTGGAAACACCATATATTTT	CASSETEGSGNTIYF
TRBD1	-	TRBJ2-5	TRBV19	TGTGCCAGTAAGGAGACAGGGGTTTCAGAGACCCAGTACTTC	CASKETGVSETQYF
TRBD1	once	TRBJ1-2	TRBV7-8	TGTGCCAGCAGCCAGGGACAGGGAGGCTACACCTTC	CASSQGQGGYTF
-	-	TRBJ1-1	TRBV2	TGTGCCAGCAGTGCCAGGGAAGGGAACACTGAAGCTTTCTTT	CASSAREGNTEAFF
TRBD1	-	TRBJ1-5	TRBV5-6	TGTGCCAGCAGCCTCGTAGGGGGCCCTAGCAATCAGCCCCAGCATTTT	CASSLVGGPSNQPQHF
-	-	TRBJ1-1	TRBV3-1/TRBV3-2	TGTGCCAGCAGCCAAGGACGGAGGAACACTGAAGCTTTCTTT	CASSQGRRNTEAFF
-	-	TRBJ1-1	TRBV5-4	TGTGCCAGCAGCCCCACAGGAAACACTGAAGCTTTCTTT	CASSPTGNTEAFF